The 16 T cell receptor beta chains listed next were all sequenced from one sample in a study of a mutant IDH1 vaccine in newly diagnosed glioma. The data were produced by immunoSEQ multiplex PCR, yet TCRdb's version contains in-frame clones alone and is incomplete. The sample has 60,000 or so clones, around 82% seen once; the top ten hold over 3%. Antigen specificity for these receptors is unknown. As for time point: week 5, during vaccination. Doses comprised 300 ug of mutant IDH1 20-mer peptide each, plus topical imiquimod. The sample was PBMCs, taken from a glioma patient whose treatment included an IDH1 peptide vaccine. Receptors originate from a woman aged 18-29 years with glioma. Some clones in this sample may be carry-over from other donors' samples.

The chain carries TRBV9 and TRBJ2-7; 9 nucleotides line up with TRBD2. The germline V gene has CDR1 SGDLS and CDR2 YYNGEE. The V and J ends lost 0 bases and 2 bases, in that order; junction bases with no gene match: 6. This CDR3 comprises 16 residues. The CDR3 DNA reads TGTGCCAGCAGCGTAGACTCTAGCGGGAATCCCTACGAGCAGTACTTC. As protein: CASSVDSSGNPYEQYF. Looking up the rest from reference TRBV9 and TRBJ2-7 gives the full variable domain: DSGVTQTPKHLITATGQRVTLRCSPRSGDLSVYWYQQSLDQGLQFLIQYYNGEERAKGNILERFSAQQFPDLHSELNLSSLELGDSALYFCASSVDSSGNPYEQYFGPGTRLTVT.

This chain links TRBV30 with TRBJ1-4; weak D call: TRBD1 (5 bases). Germline CDR1 GTSNPN, CDR2 SVGIG (reference sequence). Trimming pared 2 bases from V and 0 bases from J, leaving 16 bases between. This CDR3 spans 17 amino acids. CDR3 sequence: CAWSSSPGHATNEKLFF. CDR3 nucleotides: TGTGCCTGGAGTTCTTCACCCGGACATGCAACTAATGAAAAACTGTTTTTT.

V gene TRBV6-5 combines with J gene TRBJ2-3; 10 positions agree with TRBD2. The CDR3 runs to 14 residues. Germline loops: CDR1 MNHEY, CDR2 SVGAGI. Trimming removed 4 bases from V and 5 bases from J; junction bases left unmatched: 3. The CDR3 DNA follows: TGTGCCAGCAGTTGGGCTAGCGGGAGAGATACGCAGTATTTT. This gives the protein CASSWASGRDTQYF.

CDR3 nucleotide sequence: TGTGCCATCAGTGCCGGACAGGGGGATAGCAATCAGCCCCAGCATTTT. Encoded protein: CAISAGQGDSNQPQHF. The gene calls are TRBV10-3 and TRBJ1-5, with TRBD1 matching 10 bases. V lost 4 bases and J lost 0; bases outside the gene matches: 3. The CDR3 is 16 amino acids. Germline lookup yields CDR1 ENHRY and CDR2 SYGVKD.

In this sample, this clone turned up a few times. V gene TRBV30 combines with J gene TRBJ1-1; 9 bases align to TRBD1. Per the germline V gene, CDR1 is GTSNPN and CDR2 is SVGIG (reference sequence). V was clipped by 4 bases and J by 4 bases; unmatched bases: 10. The CDR3 loop spans 15 amino acids. CDR3 residues: CAWTTRTGEATEAFF. The DNA for the CDR3 is TGTGCCTGGACTACCCGGACAGGGGAGGCCACTGAAGCTTTCTTT.

The chain carries TRBV10-1 and TRBJ2-1, with 9 nucleotides matching TRBD2. Trimming at V came to 4 bases and at J to 2 bases, leaving 6 bases not matched to a gene. Germline CDR1 is WNHNN and CDR2 is SYGVQD (reference sequence). The CDR3 spans 16 residues. CDR3: CASSASSSGAYNEQFF. In nucleotides, the CDR3 is TGCGCCAGCAGTGCATCGTCTAGCGGGGCCTACAATGAGCAGTTCTTC.

Note on this clone: At one end, the junction sequence differs from germline, possibly due to a read error. The same CDR3 arises from other DNA sequences in this sample as well. The gene calls are TRBV30 and TRBJ1-1; 10 bases are shared with TRBD1. Germline CDR1 and CDR2: GTSNPN and SVGIG (reference sequence). CDR3 length equals 16 residues. In DNA, the CDR3 is TGCGCCTGGAGTCAGAGACAGGGGGCCCTGTTCACTGAAGCTTTCTTT. This translates into CAWSQRQGALFTEAFF.

This clone was seen a handful of times. Sequence at one end of the junction differs from germline and may be a read error. The V gene is TRBV29-1, the J gene TRBJ2-1, with a tentative D call TRBD1 (5 bases). The CDR3 length is 15 residues. From germline, CDR1 is SQVTM and CDR2 ANQGSEA. The CDR3 DNA is TGCAGCGTGGAAGGGGTTCCAAGCTCCTACAATGAGCAGTTCTTC. It specifies CSVEGVPSSYNEQFF.

This clone came up once. The chain uses TRBV19 and TRBJ1-2; 8 bases are shared with TRBD1. The CDR3 length is 14 residues. Trimming took 7 bases from V and 5 from J; bases not matched to a gene: 9. Germline CDR1 reads LNHDA; CDR2 reads SQIVND (reference sequence). The CDR3 DNA reads TGTGCCAGTACCCAGGACAGGGTAACATATGGCTACACCTTC. Translation: CASTQDRVTYGYTF.

A remark on this clone: At one of its ends the junction is not consistent with the germline gene, which may arise from a read error. The CDR3 region has the DNA TGTGCTAGCAGCTTAGCCGGAGGGTCGCTTAGCGGGTATAGTGAGCAGTTCTTC. Residues: CASSLAGGSLSGYSEQFF. The chain links TRBV7-7 to TRBJ2-1; 7 bases line up with TRBD2. From germline, CDR1 is SSHAT and CDR2 FNYEAQ (reference sequence). The CDR3 runs to 18 residues.

The gene calls are TRBV30 and TRBJ1-3; weak D call: TRBD1 (6 bases). Germline lookup yields CDR1 GTSNPN and CDR2 SVGIG (reference sequence). Trimming cost V 2 bases and J 3 bases, with 17 bases left between them. This CDR3 is built from 16 residues. The CDR3 spells CAWSPYAGHSGNTIYF. CDR3 bases: TGTGCCTGGAGTCCCTACGCGGGACACAGTGGAAACACCATATATTTT.

The chain carries TRBV18 and TRBJ1-3; the D gene is possibly TRBD1 (6 bases). CDR3 length equals 16 residues. Between the trimmed V and J ends, which lost 2 bases and 2 bases, there was a span of 13 bases. Germline CDR1 is KGHSH and CDR2 is LQKENI. CDR3 nucleotide sequence: TGTGCCAGCTCACCAAGGGACATCATCGCTGGAAACACCATATATTTT. Translated, it gives CASSPRDIIAGNTIYF.

This chain joins TRBV11-2 and TRBJ2-2; TRBD2 agrees at 10 bases. Germline CDR1 and CDR2: SGHAT and FQNNGV. The CDR3 sequence is 15 residues long. Trimming removed 6 bases from V and 4 bases from J; junction bases left unmatched: 5. The CDR3 sequence: CASRPSGGTTGELFF. In DNA, the CDR3 is TGTGCCAGCAGACCTAGCGGGGGAACCACCGGGGAGCTGTTTTTT.

This rearrangement joins TRBV4-2 to TRBJ1-2; TRBD1 aligns across 7 bases. Trimming at V came to 1 base and at J to 7 bases, leaving 12 bases not matched to a gene. The germline CDR1 and CDR2 sequences are LGHNA and YNFKEQ. The CDR3 contains 16 residues. The CDR3 coding sequence is TGTGCCAGCAGCCAAGTGGGAGCACAGGGGAGGGGTGGCTACACCTTC. Encoded protein: CASSQVGAQGRGGYTF.

This chain links TRBV6-1 with TRBJ2-7, with 7 bases matching TRBD2. The V and J ends lost 6 bases and 3 bases, in that order; junction bases with no gene match: 11. CDR1 MNHNS and CDR2 SASEGT come from the germline V gene. The CDR3 spans 15 residues. The CDR3: CASSGYLAENYEQYF. CDR3 DNA sequence: TGTGCCAGCAGCGGTTACCTAGCGGAAAACTACGAGCAGTACTTC.

V and J are TRBV6-1 and TRBJ1-4; D is ambiguous. Germline lookup yields CDR1 MNHNS and CDR2 SASEGT. This CDR3 region has 13 residues. The V end lost 7 bases, the J end lost 7 bases, and 13 bases lay between the germline ends. The CDR3 coding sequence is TGTGCCAGCACGTGGAGAAAGGGTGAAAAACTGTTTTTT. This gives the protein CASTWRKGEKLFF.